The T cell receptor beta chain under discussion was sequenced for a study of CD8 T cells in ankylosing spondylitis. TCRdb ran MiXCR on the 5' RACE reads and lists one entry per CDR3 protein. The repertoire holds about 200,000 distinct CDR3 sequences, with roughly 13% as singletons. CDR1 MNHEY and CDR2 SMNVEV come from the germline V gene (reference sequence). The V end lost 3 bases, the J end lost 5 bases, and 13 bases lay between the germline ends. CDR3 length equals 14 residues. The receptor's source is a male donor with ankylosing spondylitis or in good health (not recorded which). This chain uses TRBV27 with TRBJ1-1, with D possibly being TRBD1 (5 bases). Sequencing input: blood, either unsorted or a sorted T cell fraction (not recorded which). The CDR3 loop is CASSFQGSRTEAFF. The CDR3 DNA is TGTGCCAGCAGTTTTCAGGGATCGAGGACTGAAGCTTTCTTT.